This T cell receptor (beta chain) was found in a study of blood T cell repertoires in COVID-19. The overall study: Acute and convalescent COVID-19 specimens originated in the United States, Italy and Spain. T cells, B-cell-depleted T cells, or PBMCs provided the cDNA or gDNA that served as material.

This CDR3 spans 13 amino acids. V was cut by 6 bases and J by 7 bases, with 13 bases left in between. Looked up from germline, CDR1 is KGHSH and CDR2 is LQKENI. Original handling: Researchers report that nucleated cell counts were estimated from reference gene primer amplification. Only in-frame clones appear in the TCRdb table, and some are missing; sequencing was by immunoSEQ multiplex PCR. V, J and clone size were drawn from that table, and D and trimming were deduced from the DNA. The sample holds some 100,000 clones, around four fifths seen once. The clonotype originates from a man in his forties or fifties with active or convalescent COVID-19. This chain uses TRBV18 with TRBJ2-1, with D maybe TRBD1 (6 bases). What was sequenced was peripheral blood. The CDR3 DNA sequence: TGTGCCAGCTCGTCAGGGGTTCTGAATGAGCAGTTCTTC. Amino acids: CASSSGVLNEQFF.